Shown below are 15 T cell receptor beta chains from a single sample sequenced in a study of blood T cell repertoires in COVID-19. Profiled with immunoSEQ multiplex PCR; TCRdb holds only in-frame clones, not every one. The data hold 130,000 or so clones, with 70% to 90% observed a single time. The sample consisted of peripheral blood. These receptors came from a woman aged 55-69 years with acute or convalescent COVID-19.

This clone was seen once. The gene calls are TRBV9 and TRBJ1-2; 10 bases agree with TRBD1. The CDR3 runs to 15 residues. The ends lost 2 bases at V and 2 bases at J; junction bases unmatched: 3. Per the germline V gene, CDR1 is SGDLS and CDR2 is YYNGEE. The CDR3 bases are TGTGCCAGCAGCGTCGGGACAGGGGAAAACTATGGCTACACCTTC. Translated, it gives CASSVGTGENYGYTF. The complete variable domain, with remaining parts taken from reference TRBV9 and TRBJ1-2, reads DSGVTQTPKHLITATGQRVTLRCSPRSGDLSVYWYQQSLDQGLQFLIQYYNGEERAKGNILERFSAQQFPDLHSELNLSSLELGDSALYFCASSVGTGENYGYTFGSGTRLTVV.

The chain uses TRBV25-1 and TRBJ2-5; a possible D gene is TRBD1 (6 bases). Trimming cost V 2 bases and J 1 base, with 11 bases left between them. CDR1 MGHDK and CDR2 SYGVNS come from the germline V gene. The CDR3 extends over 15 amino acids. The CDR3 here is CASSEDRQVQETQYF. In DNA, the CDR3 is TGTGCCAGCAGTGAAGACAGACAGGTCCAAGAGACCCAGTACTTC.

CDR3 in amino acids: CASSPIGSWGQPQHF. The CDR3 bases are TGTGCCAGCTCACCAATAGGCTCCTGGGGCCAGCCCCAGCATTTT. V is TRBV18 and J is TRBJ1-5; perhaps TRBD1 as D (5 bases). The length of the CDR3 is 15 residues. Germline CDR1 is KGHSH and CDR2 is LQKENI. The V end was cut by 2 bases, the J end by 7 bases, with 15 bases between.

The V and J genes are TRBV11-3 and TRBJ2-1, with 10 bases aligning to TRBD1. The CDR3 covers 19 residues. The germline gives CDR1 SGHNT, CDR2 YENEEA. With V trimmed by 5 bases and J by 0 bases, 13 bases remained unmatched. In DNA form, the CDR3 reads TGTGCCAGCAGCCCACGTCCCGGGACAGGGGTGAGCTCCTACAATGAGCAGTTCTTC. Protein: CASSPRPGTGVSSYNEQFF. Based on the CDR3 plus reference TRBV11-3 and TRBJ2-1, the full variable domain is EAGVVQSPRYKIIEKKQPVAFWCNPISGHNTLYWYLQNLGQGPELLIRYENEEAVDDSQLPKDRFSAERLKGVDSTLKIQPAELGDSAVYLCASSPRPGTGVSSYNEQFFGPGTRLTVL.

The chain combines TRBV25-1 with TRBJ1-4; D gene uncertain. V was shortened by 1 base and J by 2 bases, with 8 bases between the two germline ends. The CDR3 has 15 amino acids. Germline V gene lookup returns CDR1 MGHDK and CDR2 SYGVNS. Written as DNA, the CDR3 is TGTGCCAGCAGTGAATTGGTCAGTACTAATGAAAAACTGTTTTTT. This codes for CASSELVSTNEKLFF.

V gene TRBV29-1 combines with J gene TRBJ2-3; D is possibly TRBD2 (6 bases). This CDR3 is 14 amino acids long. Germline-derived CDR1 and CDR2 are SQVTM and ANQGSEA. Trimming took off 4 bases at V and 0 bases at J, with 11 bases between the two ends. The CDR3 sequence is CSVAAGTSTDTQYF. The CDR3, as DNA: TGCAGCGTTGCCGCGGGGACTAGCACAGATACGCAGTATTTT.

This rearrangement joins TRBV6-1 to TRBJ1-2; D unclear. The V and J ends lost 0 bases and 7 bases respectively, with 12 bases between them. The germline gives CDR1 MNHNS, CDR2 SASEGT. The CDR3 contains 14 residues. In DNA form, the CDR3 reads TGTGCCAGCAGTGAAGCTCTCGGCGGGGTTGGCTACACCTTC. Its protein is CASSEALGGVGYTF.

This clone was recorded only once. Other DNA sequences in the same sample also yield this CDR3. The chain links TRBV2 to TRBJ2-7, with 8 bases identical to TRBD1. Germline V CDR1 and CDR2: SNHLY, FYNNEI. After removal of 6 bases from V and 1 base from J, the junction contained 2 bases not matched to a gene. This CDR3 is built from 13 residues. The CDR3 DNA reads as TGTGCCAGCAGGGGGACAGGTTCCTACGAGCAGTACTTC. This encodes CASRGTGSYEQYF. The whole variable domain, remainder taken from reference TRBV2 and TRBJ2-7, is EPEVTQTPSHQVTQMGQEVILRCVPISNHLYFYWYRQILGQKVEFLVSFYNNEISEKSEIFDDQFSVERPDGSNFTLKIRSTKLEDSAMYFCASRGTGSYEQYFGPGTRLTVT.

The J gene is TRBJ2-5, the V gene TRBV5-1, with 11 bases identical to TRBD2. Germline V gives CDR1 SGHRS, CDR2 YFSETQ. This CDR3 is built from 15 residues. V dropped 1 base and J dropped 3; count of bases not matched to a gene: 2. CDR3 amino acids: CASSLTTSGEETQYF. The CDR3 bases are TGCGCCAGCAGCTTGACGACTAGCGGGGAAGAGACCCAGTACTTC.

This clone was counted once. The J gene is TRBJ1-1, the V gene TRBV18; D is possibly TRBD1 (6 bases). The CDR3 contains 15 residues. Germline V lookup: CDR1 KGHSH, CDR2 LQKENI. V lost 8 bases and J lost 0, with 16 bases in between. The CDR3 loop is CASESGTPMNTEAFF. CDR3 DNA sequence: TGTGCCAGCGAGTCCGGGACACCCATGAACACTGAAGCTTTCTTT.

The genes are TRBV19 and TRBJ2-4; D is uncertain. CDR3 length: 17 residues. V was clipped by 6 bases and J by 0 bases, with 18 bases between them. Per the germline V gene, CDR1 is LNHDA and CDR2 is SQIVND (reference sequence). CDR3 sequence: CASSRSSPRLAKNIQYF. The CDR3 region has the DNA TGTGCCAGTAGCCGTTCATCTCCCAGGCTAGCCAAAAACATTCAGTACTTC.

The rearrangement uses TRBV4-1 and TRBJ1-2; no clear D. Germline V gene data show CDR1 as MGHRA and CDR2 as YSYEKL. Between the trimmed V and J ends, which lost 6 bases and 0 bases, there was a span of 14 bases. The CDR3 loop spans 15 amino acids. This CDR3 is CASSEGGPANYGYTF. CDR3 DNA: TGCGCCAGCAGTGAGGGAGGGCCTGCTAACTATGGCTACACCTTC.

CDR3 DNA: TGTGCCAGCAGTTACTCAGGGACAGGCGACACTGAAGCTTTCTTT. Translated: CASSYSGTGDTEAFF. This chain links TRBV6-2 or TRBV6-3 with TRBJ1-1; 8 bases fit TRBD1. CDR3 size: 15 residues. Germline CDR1 is MNHEY and CDR2 is SVGEGT. The ends lost 0 bases at V and 3 bases at J; junction bases unmatched: 3.

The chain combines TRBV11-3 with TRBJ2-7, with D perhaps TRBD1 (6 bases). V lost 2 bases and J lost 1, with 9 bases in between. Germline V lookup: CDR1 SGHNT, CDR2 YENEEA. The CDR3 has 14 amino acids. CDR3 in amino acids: CASSLFGQSYEQYF. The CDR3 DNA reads TGTGCCAGCAGCTTATTTGGACAGTCCTACGAGCAGTACTTC.

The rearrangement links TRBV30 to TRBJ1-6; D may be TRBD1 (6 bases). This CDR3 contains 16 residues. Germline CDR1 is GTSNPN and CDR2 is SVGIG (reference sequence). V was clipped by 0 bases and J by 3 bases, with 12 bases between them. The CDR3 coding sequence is TGTGCCTGGAGTGTACCCAGGGGCTTCTATAATTCACCCCTCCACTTT. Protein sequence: CAWSVPRGFYNSPLHF.